This TCR beta chain was sequenced for a study of PD-1 blockade in classical Hodgkin lymphoma. Study-wide results and caveats: By cycle point C4D1, TCR diversity had risen significantly in CD4+ cells (but not CD8+ cells). Newly diagnosed patients reportedly had lower baseline TCR diversity than healthy donors.

About this clone itself: Its antigen is still unknown.

Clones were read by immunoSEQ multiplex PCR, and TCRdb kept only the in-frame ones, dropping some. The table records about 20,000 clones, approximately 80% of them present only once. Trimming at V came to 0 bases and at J to 4 bases, leaving 9 bases not matched to a gene. Germline V CDR1 and CDR2: MGHRA, YSYEKL. The CDR3 loop spans 16 amino acids. Time point of the sample: cycle 4 day 1 (C4D1), after 5 to 7 weeks of nivolumab. Every patient experienced relapse after autologous stem cell transplantation, and brentuximab vedotin exposure varied. This specimen consisted of peripheral blood mononuclear cells (PBMCs), obtained before the fourth cycle of nivolumab. V and J are TRBV4-1 and TRBJ2-7, with 7 bases that match TRBD2. The origin of this receptor is a human donor with classical Hodgkin lymphoma. The CDR3 reads CASSQDEAEGGYEQYF. CDR3 nucleotides: TGCGCCAGCAGCCAAGATGAGGCGGAGGGAGGGTACGAGCAGTACTTC.